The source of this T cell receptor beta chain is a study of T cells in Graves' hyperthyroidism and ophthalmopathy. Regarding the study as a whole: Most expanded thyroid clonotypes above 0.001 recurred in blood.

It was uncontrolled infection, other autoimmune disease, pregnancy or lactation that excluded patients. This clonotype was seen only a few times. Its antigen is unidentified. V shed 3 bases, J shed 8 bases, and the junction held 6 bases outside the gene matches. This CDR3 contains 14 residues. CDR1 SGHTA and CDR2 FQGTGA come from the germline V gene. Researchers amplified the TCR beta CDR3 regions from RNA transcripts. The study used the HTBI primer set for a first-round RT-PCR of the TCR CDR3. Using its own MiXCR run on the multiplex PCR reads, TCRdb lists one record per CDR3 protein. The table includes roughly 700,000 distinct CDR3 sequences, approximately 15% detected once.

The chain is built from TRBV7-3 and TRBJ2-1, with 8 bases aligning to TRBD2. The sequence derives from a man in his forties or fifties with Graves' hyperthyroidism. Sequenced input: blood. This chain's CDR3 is CASSLGTSAYEQFF. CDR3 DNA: TGTGCCAGCAGCTTGGGGACTAGTGCTTATGAGCAGTTCTTC.